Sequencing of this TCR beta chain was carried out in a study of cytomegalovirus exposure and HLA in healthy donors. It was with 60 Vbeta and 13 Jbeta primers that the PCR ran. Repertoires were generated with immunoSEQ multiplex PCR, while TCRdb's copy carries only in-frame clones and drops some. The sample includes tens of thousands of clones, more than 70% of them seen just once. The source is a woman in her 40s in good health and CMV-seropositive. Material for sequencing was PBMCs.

The CDR3 loop is CAISFRQADTEAFF. The CDR3, as DNA: TGTGCCATCAGCTTTAGACAGGCGGACACTGAAGCTTTCTTT. This chain uses TRBV10-3 with TRBJ1-1, with TRBD1 as a possible D gene (6 bases). Trimming cost V 6 bases and J 3 bases, with 14 bases left between them. CDR1 is ENHRY and CDR2 is SYGVKD in the germline V gene. This CDR3 region has 14 residues.